The clone carrying this TCR beta chain turned up a few times. Trimming removed 1 base from V and 9 bases from J, with 15 bases in between. This CDR3 contains 15 residues. The data originate from a study of response to subunit inactivated influenza vaccine. TCRdb re-called the RT-PCR reads through MiXCR, storing one row per CDR3 protein. In the table there are 500,000 to 600,000 distinct CDR3 sequences, around 13% of which are singletons. This sequence was found in a man between 50 and 59 years old who received an inactivated influenza vaccine. Material: PBMCs from blood, obtained roughly 6 weeks after vaccination. This chain uses TRBV12-3 or TRBV12-4 with TRBJ2-2; D gene unclear. This CDR3 is CASSLGGGVVWELFF. For the CDR3, the DNA is TGTGCCAGCAGTTTAGGAGGTGGGGTAGTATGGGAGCTGTTTTTT.